A selection of T cell receptor beta chains follows, all from one sample in a study of CXCR3-negative and CXCR3-positive naive CD8 T cells. From the 5' RACE reads, TCRdb lists one entry per CDR3 protein and no DNA. The sample features about 130,000 distinct CDR3 sequences, with 0.45% to 0.6% in its top ten. Material for sequencing was naive CXCR3- CD8+ T cells from blood. The receptor set was obtained from a human donor in good health. Some clones in this sample may be carry-over from other donors' samples. The CDR3 runs from the conserved cysteine through the conserved F or W.

>TRBJ2-3|TRBV5-6
CASSFAVNDRRDTQYF
>TRBJ1-4|TRBV12-3/TRBV12-4
CASRNSGGQIHNEKLFF
>TRBJ2-1|TRBV5-1
CASSHYYNEQFF
>TRBJ2-5|TRBV7-6
CASSQGAMGQETQYF
>TRBJ2-1|TRBV9
CASSIGGGVHNEQFF
>TRBJ2-5|TRBV29-1
CSVRFPASGRETQYF
>TRBJ2-7|TRBV27
CASTRGPSYEQYF
>TRBJ2-1|TRBV12-3/TRBV12-4
CASSTALASYNEQFF
>TRBJ2-1|TRBV6-6
CASSYSTTYSISYNEQFF
>TRBJ2-7|TRBV20-1
CSARNFQGAGYEQYF
>TRBJ2-1|TRBV12-3/TRBV12-4
CASSLLGFRGNEQFF
>TRBJ2-1|TRBV11-2
CASSFAGKDGEQFF
>TRBJ2-1|TRBV29-1
CSVVAGTGPTYNEQFF
>TRBJ2-2|TRBV15
CATSSGQGRTGELFF
>TRBJ1-1|TRBV29-1
CSVRQGEYTEAFF
>TRBJ1-5|TRBV19
CASSIGSRGNQPQHF
>TRBJ2-1|TRBV7-9
CASSPGPGDEQFF
>TRBJ2-1|TRBV4-1
CASSQAGLANRNEQFF
>TRBJ1-5|TRBV15
CATSRDEGLWGYQPQHF
>TRBJ1-3|TRBV13
CASSLGRAGNTIYF
>TRBJ2-2|TRBV6-4
CASRKSGGDTGELFF
>TRBJ2-2|TRBV28
CASSLALGNTGELFF
>TRBJ2-7|TRBV20-1
CSARTLQGYEQYF
>TRBJ2-1|TRBV7-9
CASSSPTSGRTRSYNEQFF
>TRBJ2-2|TRBV29-1
CSVLTSSRNTGELFF
>TRBJ1-2|TRBV29-1
CSVGVAGTPSNYGYTF